The sequence of this T cell receptor (beta chain) was determined in a study of regulatory T cells in long-lasting Graves disease. Study as a whole: Patients with persistent Graves' disease had over 5 years of antithyroid drugs and persistent TSH receptor antibodies.

The CDR3 has 15 residues. The trim removed 6 bases at V and 0 bases at J, leaving 7 bases unmatched. Germline V gene lookup returns CDR1 MNHNS and CDR2 SASEGT. Noted time point: persistent/refractory GD, antithyroid drugs over 5 years with positive TRAb. RNA extracted from PBMCs served as the sequencing template. Broader study findings: With persistent disease, TRBV28, TRBJ1-2 and TRBJ2-5 were the favored segments. TCR diversity was lower in persistent Graves' patients than in newly diagnosed ones.

This clonotype has a count of ten or more. The antigen remains undetermined. iRepertoire HTBI primers and Arm-PCR of CDR3 regions built TCR beta libraries. In the authors' workflow: Across samples, 50 to 75 TRBV and some 15 TRBJ segments were found. A single record per CDR3 protein comes from TCRdb applying MiXCR to the multiplex PCR reads. It is TCRdb's table, rather than the study itself, that gives the V and J calls and clone size. This repertoire shows 450,000 or so distinct CDR3 sequences, 20% found once; its top ten account for under 9%. The sample was peripheral blood mononuclear cells (PBMCs), taken when the disease was refractory, from a patient treated with antithyroid drugs. The sequence came from a female donor with Graves disease. V usage is TRBV6-1 and J usage is TRBJ1-1; 7 bases line up with TRBD1. This CDR3 reads CASRLRTGMNTEAFF. The CDR3 region has the DNA TGTGCCAGCAGACTAAGGACAGGAATGAACACTGAAGCTTTCTTT.